This T cell receptor beta chain was captured by sequencing in a study of response to subunit inactivated influenza vaccine. Study-wide results and limits: New T cells are recruited in small numbers by each seasonal influenza vaccination, according to the authors' suggestion.

Germline values: CDR1 DFQATT, CDR2 SNEGSKA (reference sequence). J gave up 2 bases and V 3 bases, and 5 bases lay outside the gene matches. The CDR3 consists of 14 residues. This clonotype was observed a few times. The target antigen is unknown. TCRdb analysed the RT-PCR reads with MiXCR anew, one entry per CDR3 protein. The repertoire consists of about 480,000 distinct CDR3 sequences, with about 25% occurring once and the leading ten covering approximately 2%. The receptor was isolated from a man aged 50 to 59 who received an inactivated influenza vaccine. V gene TRBV20-1 combines with J gene TRBJ2-7, with TRBD2 identical over 9 bases. The specimen was CD4+ T cells sorted from PBMCs, collected around 5 days after vaccination. The CDR3 sequence: CSASRTSEAYEQYF. CDR3 in DNA: TGCAGTGCTAGCAGGACTAGCGAGGCCTACGAGCAGTACTTC.